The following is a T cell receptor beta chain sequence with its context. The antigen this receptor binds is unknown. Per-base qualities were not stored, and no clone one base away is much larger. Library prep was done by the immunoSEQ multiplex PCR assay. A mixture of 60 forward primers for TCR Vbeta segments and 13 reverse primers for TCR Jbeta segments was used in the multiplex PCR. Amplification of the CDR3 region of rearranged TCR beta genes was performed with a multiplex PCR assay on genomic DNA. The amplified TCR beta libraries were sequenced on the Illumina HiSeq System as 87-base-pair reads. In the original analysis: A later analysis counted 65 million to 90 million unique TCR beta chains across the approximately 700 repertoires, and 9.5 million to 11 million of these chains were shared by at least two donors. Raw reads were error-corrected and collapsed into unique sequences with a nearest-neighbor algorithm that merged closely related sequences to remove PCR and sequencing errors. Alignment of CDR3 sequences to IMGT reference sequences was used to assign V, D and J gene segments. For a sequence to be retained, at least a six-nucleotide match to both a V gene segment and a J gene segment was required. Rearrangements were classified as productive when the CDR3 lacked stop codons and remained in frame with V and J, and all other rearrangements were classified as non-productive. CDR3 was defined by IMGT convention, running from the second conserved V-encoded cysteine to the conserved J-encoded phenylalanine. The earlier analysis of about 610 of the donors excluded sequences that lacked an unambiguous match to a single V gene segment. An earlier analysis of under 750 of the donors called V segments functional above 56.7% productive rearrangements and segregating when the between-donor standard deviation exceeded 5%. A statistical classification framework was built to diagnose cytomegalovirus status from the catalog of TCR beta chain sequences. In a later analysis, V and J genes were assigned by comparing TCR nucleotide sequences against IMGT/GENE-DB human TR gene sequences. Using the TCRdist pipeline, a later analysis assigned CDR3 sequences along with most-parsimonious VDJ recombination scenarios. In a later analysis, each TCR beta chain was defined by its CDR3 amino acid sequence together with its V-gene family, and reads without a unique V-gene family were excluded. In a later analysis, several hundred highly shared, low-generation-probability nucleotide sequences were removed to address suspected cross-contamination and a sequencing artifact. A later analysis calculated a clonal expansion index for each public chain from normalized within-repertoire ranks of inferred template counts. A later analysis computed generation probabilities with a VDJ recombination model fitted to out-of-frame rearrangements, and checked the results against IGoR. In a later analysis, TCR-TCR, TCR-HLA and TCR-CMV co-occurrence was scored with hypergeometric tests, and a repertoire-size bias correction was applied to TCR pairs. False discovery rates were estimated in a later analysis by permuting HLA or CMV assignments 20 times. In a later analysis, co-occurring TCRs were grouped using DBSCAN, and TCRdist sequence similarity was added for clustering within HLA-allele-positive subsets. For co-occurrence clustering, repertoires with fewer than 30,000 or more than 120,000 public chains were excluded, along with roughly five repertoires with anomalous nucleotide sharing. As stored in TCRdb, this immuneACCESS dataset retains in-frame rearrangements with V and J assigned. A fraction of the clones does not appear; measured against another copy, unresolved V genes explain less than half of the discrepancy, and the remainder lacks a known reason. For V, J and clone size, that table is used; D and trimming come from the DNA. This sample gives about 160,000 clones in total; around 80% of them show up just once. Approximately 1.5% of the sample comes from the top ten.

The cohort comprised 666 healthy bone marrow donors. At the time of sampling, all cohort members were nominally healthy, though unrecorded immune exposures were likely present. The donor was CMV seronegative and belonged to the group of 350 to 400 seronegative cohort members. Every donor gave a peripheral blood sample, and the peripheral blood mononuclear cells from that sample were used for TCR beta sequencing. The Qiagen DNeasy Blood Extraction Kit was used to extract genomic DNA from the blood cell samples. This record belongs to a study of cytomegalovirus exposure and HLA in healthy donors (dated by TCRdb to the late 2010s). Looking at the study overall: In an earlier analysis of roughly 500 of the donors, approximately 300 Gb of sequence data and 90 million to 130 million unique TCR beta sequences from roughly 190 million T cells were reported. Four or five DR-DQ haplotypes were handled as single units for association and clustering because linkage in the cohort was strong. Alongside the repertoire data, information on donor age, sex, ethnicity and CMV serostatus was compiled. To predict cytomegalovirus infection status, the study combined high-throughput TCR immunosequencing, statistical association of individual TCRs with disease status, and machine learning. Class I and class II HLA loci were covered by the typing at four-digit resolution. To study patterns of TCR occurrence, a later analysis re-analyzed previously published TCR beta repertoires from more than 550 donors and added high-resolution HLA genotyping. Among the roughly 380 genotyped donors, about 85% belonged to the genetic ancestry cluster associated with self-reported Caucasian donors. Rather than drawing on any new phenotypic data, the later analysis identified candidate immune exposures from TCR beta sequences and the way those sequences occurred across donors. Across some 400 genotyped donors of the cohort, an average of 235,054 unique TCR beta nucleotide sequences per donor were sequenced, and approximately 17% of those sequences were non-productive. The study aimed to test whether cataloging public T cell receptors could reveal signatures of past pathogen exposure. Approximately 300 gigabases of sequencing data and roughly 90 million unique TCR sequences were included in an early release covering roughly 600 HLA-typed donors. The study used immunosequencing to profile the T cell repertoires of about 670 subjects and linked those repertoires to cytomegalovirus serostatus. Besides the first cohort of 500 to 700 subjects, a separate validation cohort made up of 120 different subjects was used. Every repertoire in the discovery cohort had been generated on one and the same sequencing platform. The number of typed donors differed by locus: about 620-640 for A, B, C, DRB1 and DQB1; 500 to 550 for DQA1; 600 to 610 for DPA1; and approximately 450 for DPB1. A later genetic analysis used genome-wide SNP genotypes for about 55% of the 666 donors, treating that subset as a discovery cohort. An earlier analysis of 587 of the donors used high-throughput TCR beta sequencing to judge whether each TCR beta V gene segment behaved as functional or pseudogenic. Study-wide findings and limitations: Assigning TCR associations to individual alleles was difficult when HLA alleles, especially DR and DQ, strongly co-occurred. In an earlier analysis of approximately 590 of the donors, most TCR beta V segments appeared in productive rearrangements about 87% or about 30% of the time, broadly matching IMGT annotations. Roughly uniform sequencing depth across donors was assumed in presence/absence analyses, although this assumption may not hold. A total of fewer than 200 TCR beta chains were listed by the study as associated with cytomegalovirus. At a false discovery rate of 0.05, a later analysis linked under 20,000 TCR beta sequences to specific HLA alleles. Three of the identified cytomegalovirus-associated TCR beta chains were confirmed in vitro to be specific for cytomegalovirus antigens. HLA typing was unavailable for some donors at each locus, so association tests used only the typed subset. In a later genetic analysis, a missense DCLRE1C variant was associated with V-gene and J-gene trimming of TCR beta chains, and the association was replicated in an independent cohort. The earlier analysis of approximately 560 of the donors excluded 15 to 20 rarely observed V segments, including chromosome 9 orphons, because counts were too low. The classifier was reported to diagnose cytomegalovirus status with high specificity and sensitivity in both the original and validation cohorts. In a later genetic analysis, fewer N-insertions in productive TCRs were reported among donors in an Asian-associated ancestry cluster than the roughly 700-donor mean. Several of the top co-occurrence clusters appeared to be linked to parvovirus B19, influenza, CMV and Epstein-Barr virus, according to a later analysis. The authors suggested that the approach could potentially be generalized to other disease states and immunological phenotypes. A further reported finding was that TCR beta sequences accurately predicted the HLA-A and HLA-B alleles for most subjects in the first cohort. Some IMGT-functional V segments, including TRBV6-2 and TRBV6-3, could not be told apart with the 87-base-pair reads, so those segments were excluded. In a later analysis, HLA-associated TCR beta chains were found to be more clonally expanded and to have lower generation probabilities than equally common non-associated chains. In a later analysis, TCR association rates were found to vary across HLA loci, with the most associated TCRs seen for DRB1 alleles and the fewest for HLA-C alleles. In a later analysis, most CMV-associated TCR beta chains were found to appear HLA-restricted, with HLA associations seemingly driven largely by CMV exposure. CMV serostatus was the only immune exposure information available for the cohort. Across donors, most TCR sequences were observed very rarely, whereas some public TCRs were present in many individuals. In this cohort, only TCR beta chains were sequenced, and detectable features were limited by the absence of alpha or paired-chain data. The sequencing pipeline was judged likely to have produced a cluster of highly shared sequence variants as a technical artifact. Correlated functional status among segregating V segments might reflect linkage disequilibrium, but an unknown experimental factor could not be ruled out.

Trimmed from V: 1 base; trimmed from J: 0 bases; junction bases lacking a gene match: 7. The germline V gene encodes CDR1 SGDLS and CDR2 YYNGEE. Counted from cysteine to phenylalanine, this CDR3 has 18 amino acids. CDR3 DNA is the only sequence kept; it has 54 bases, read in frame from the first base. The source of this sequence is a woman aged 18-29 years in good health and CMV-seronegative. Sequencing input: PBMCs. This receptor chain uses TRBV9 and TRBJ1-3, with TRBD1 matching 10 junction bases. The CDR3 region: CASSVTGTGAISGNTIYF. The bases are TGTGCCAGCAGCGTAACCGGGACAGGGGCGATCTCTGGAAACACCATATATTTT.